What follows describes a single T cell receptor (beta chain). Germline V CDR1 and CDR2: GTSNPN, SVGIG (reference sequence). The CDR3 is 13 amino acids. Trimming removed 5 bases at V and 0 bases at J, with 8 bases between. Original processing methods: It was from reference gene primer amplification that nucleated cell counts were estimated. Some clones are missing from TCRdb's copy, which holds only in-frame ones; the method was immunoSEQ multiplex PCR. The V and J calls and clone size were taken over from that table, and D and trimming were inferred from the DNA. The table has roughly 200,000 clones, 85% seen once. This specimen belongs to a study of blood T cell repertoires in COVID-19. On the study more broadly: The United States, Italy and Spain provided the acute and convalescent COVID-19 samples. T cells, B-cell-depleted T cells, or PBMCs supplied cDNA or gDNA.

The sequencing sample was made of peripheral blood. The TCR comes from a woman aged 55-70 years with acute or convalescent COVID-19. J is TRBJ2-1 and V is TRBV30, with D uncertain. In nucleotides, the CDR3 is TGTGCCTGGGCCCCCGGCTCCTACAATGAGCAGTTCTTC. This gives the protein CAWAPGSYNEQFF.